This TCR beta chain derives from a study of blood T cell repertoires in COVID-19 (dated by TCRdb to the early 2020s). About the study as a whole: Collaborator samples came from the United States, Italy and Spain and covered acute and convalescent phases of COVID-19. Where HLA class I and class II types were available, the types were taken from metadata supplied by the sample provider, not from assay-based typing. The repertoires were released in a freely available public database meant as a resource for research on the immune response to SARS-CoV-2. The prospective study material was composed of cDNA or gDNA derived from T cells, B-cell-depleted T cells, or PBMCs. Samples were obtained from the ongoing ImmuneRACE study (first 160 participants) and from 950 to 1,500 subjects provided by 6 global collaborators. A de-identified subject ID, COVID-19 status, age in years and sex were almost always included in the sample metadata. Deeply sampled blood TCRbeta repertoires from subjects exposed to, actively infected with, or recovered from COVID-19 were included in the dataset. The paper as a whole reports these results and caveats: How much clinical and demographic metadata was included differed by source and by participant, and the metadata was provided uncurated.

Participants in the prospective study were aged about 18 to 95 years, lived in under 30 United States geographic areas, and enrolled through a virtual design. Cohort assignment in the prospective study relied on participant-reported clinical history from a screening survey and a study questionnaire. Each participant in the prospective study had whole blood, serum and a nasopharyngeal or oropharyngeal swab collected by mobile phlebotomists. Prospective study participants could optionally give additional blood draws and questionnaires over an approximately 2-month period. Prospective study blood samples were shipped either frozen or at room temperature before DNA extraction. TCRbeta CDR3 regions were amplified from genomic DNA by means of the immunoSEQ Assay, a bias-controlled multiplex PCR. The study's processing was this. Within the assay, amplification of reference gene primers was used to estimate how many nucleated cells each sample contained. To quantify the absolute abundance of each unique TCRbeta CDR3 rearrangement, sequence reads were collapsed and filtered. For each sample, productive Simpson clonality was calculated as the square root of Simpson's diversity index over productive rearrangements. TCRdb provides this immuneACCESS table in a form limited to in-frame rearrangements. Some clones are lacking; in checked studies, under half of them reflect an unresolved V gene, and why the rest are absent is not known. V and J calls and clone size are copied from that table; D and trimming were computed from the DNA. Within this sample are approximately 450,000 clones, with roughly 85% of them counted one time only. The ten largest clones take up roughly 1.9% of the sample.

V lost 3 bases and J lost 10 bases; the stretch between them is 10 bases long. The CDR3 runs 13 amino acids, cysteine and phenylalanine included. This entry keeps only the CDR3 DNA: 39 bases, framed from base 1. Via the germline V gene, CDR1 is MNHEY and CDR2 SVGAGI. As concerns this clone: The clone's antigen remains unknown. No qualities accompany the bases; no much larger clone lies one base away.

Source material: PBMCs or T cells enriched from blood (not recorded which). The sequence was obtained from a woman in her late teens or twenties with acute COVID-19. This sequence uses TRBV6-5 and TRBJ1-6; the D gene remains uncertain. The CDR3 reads CASSYLRWSPLHF. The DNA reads TGTGCCAGCAGTTATTTGCGGTGGTCACCCCTCCACTTT.